Below, one T cell receptor beta chain is given with its context. This entry comes from a study of cytomegalovirus exposure and HLA in healthy donors. In the PCR, 60 Vbeta and 13 Jbeta primers were used. The assay was immunoSEQ multiplex PCR, and TCRdb's table has in-frame clones only and misses some. The data contain approximately 88,000 clones, around 60% of them singletons. Germline V gives CDR1 MNHEY, CDR2 SVGAGI. Trimming removed 0 bases from V and 5 bases from J; junction bases left unmatched: 2. CDR3 length: 15 amino acids. The receptor comes from a man in his sixties in good health and CMV-seronegative. The chain has TRBV6-5 and TRBJ1-4; 8 bases align to TRBD1. The sample was PBMCs. This CDR3 is CASSYSRTGNEKLFF. In DNA form, the CDR3 reads TGTGCCAGCAGTTACTCGCGGACAGGGAATGAAAAACTGTTTTTT.